The sample holds a few counts of the clone carrying this TCR beta chain. This sample was taken from a study of blood T cells in healthy people across ages. Germline V lookup: CDR1 DFQATT, CDR2 SNEGSKA (reference sequence). The CDR3 is made up of 14 amino acids. Trimming took off 0 bases at V and 4 bases at J, with 9 bases between the two ends. The second PCR ran about 6 to 11 cycles with a sample-barcoded 5' primer and J-beta primers. TCRdb called the 5' RACE reads again in MiXCR, with one record for every CDR3 protein. The sample shows approximately 810,000 distinct CDR3 sequences, less than 35% of them seen only once.

Specimen: blood. The chain couples TRBV20-1 to TRBJ2-2; D not resolved. The receptor was isolated from a woman of 80 years or more in good health. CDR3 in amino acids: CSARDSRITGELFF. The CDR3 DNA follows: TGCAGTGCTAGAGATAGCAGGATCACCGGGGAGCTGTTTTTT.